Each of the 2 T cell receptor beta chains below was sequenced from the same sample in a study of blood T cell repertoires in COVID-19. The table came from immunoSEQ multiplex PCR; TCRdb's copy has only in-frame clones and leaves some out. The repertoire holds a few hundred thousand clones, with about 89% as singletons. The sequenced sample was peripheral blood. The receptors were gathered from a man aged 35 to 55 with acute or convalescent COVID-19.

The genes are TRBV5-6 and TRBJ2-2; D call uncertain. This CDR3 is built from 15 residues. Germline lookup yields CDR1 SGHDT and CDR2 YYEEEE. V lost 3 bases and J lost 1, with 10 bases in between. CDR3 bases: TGTGCCAGCAGCTCCACAGACAAGAACACCGGGGAGCTGTTTTTT. This encodes CASSSTDKNTGELFF.

The rearrangement joins TRBV5-6 to TRBJ1-4, with D perhaps matching TRBD1 (6 bases). V was clipped by 0 bases and J by 8 bases, with 14 bases between them. Germline-derived CDR1 and CDR2 are SGHDT and YYEEEE. The length of the CDR3 is 15 residues. CDR3: CASSLGGGAEEKLFF. CDR3 in DNA: TGTGCCAGCAGCTTGGGAGGGGGGGCGGAAGAAAAACTGTTTTTT.